The source of this T cell receptor (beta chain) is a study of CD8 T cells in Susac syndrome. Overall study findings and caveats: Acknowledgment was made by the study that its TCR sequencing and HLA analysis involved a relatively small number of individuals.

Germline CDR1 and CDR2: MNHNS and SASEGT. V was pared by 7 bases and J by 3 bases, with 21 bases between. This CDR3 has 17 residues. With random hexamers, roughly 0.45 to 1 ug RNA was reverse transcribed. TCRdb analysed the immunoSEQ multiplex PCR reads with MiXCR anew, one entry per CDR3 protein. This sample yields under 150,000 distinct CDR3 sequences, of which around 86% are seen a single time; roughly 0.5% belongs to the top ten. This clonotype was seen just once. No antigen is known for it. This rearrangement joins TRBV6-1 to TRBJ1-4, with a weak D call TRBD1 (6 bases). This TCR was sampled from a human donor with multiple sclerosis. Material: CD8+ T cells from PBMCs. CDR3 DNA sequence: TGTGCCAGCACTCCACAGGGAGGGGGTGGAGCTAATGAAAAACTGTTTTTT. Translating gives CASTPQGGGGANEKLFF.